This T cell receptor beta chain was obtained from a study of T cells in localized non-small cell lung cancer. The table lists this clone with a few counts. What it binds is unknown. The study's findings and limits: Because researchers sequenced only one region of the tumor, heterogeneity is still possible. In adjacent lung appeared a median approximately 61 of the top 100 tumor clones.

The assay was immunoSEQ multiplex PCR, and TCRdb's table has in-frame clones only and misses some. The table includes roughly 48,000 clones, about three quarters detected once. In germline, CDR1 is SEHNR, CDR2 FQNEAQ (reference sequence). V was pared by 1 base and J by 6 bases, with 13 bases between. This CDR3 has 15 amino acids. The sequencing here drew on PBMCs, taken before any cancer treatment. The TCR originated in a woman between 40 and 69 years old with stage II lung adenocarcinoma. This sequence joins TRBV7-9 and TRBJ1-5, with D unclear. CDR3 in amino acids: CASSLVLGSRQPQHF. The DNA for the CDR3 is TGTGCCAGCAGCTTAGTTCTCGGCTCCCGTCAGCCCCAGCATTTT. Full variable domain (missing parts from reference TRBV7-9 and TRBJ1-5): DTGVSQNPRHKITKRGQNVTFRCDPISEHNRLYWYRQTLGQGPEFLTYFQNEAQLEKSRLLSDRFSAERPKGSFSTLEIQRTEQGDSAMYLCASSLVLGSRQPQHFGDGTRLSIL.